This section outlines one T cell receptor (beta chain) sequence together with its context. The target antigen is unknown. This specimen belongs to a study of cytomegalovirus exposure and HLA in healthy donors. Overall study findings and caveats: It was reported that TCR beta sequences correctly inferred the HLA-A and HLA-B alleles for most subjects. TRBV6-2, TRBV6-3 and some other V segments were unresolvable in 87-base-pair reads. Only CMV serostatus was available as immune exposure information. Per a prior analysis, the majority of TCR beta V segments were productive roughly 87% or roughly 30% of the time.

The primer mix had 60 Vbeta and 13 Jbeta primers. Here immunoSEQ multiplex PCR was the method, and the copy in TCRdb shows in-frame clones only, minus some. The sample contains about 130,000 clones, 70% to 85% of which appear only once. The CDR3 length is 14 residues. The ends were cut back, 2 bases at V and 2 bases at J, with 12 bases in the middle. Germline values: CDR1 SQVTM, CDR2 ANQGSEA. This rearrangement joins TRBV29-1 to TRBJ1-2, with unresolved D. This clonotype originated in a boy aged 10-17 years in good health and CMV-seronegative. Sequenced sample: PBMCs. The CDR3 DNA is TGCAGCGTTGAATGGGCAGGTGCCAACTATGGCTACACCTTC. Protein product: CSVEWAGANYGYTF.